Listed here is a single T cell receptor beta chain. This record comes from a study of blood T cell repertoires in COVID-19. Study-level information: COVID-19 samples, acute and convalescent, were from the United States, Italy and Spain. In each case, the material was cDNA or gDNA derived from T cells, B-cell-depleted T cells, or PBMCs.

In the study's own analysis: Reference gene primer amplification gave nucleated cell count estimates. TCRdb keeps only in-frame clones here, not all; method: immunoSEQ multiplex PCR. Clone size and the V and J calls come from that table; the DNA yielded D and trimming. The repertoire has just over 200,000 clones, around 86% of them found once; the top ten carry over 4.5%. Between the trimmed V and J ends, which lost 7 bases and 0 bases, there was a span of 9 bases. Looked up from germline, CDR1 is LNHDA and CDR2 is SQIVND (reference sequence). This CDR3 comprises 14 residues. The sequencing sample was made of peripheral blood. The chain recombines TRBV19 with TRBJ2-2; D not certain. This clonotype was obtained from an elderly man with acute or convalescent COVID-19. CDR3 sequence (DNA): TGTGCCAGTATGTGGGCCCCGAACACCGGGGAGCTGTTTTTT. Its translation is CASMWAPNTGELFF.